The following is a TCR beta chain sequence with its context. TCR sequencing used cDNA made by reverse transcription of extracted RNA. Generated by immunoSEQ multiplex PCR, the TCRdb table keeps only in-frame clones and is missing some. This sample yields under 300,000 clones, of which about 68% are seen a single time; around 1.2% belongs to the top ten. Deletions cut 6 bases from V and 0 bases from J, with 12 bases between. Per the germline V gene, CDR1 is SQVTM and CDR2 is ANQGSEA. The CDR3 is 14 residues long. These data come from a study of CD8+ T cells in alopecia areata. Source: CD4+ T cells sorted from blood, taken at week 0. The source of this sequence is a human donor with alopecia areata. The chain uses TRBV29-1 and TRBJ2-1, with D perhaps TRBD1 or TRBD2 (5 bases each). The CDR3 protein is CSVSRGSSYNEQFF. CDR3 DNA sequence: TGCAGCGTCTCGAGGGGCAGCTCCTACAATGAGCAGTTCTTC.